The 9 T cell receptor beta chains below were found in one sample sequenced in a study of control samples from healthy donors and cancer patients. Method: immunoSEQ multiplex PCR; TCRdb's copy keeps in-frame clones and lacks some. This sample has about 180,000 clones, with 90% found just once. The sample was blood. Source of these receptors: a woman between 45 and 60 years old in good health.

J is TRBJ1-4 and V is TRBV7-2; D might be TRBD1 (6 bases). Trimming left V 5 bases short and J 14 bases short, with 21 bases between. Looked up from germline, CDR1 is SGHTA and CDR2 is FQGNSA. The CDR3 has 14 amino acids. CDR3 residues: CASSPYPQGTYLFF. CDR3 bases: TGTGCCAGCAGCCCATACCCACAGGGTACTTATCTGTTTTTT.

The DNA for the CDR3 is TGCGCCAGCAGCCCCGGGGGGAGTGGGGGCTCGCGCTATGGCTACACCTTC. Its translation is CASSPGGSGGSRYGYTF. The chain links TRBV4-3 to TRBJ1-2, with TRBD1 as a possible D gene (6 bases). This CDR3 contains 17 residues. Germline V gene lookup returns CDR1 LGHNA and CDR2 YSLEER. Trimming removed 4 bases from V and 4 bases from J, with 22 bases in between.

CDR3 DNA: TGTGCCTCCAGGGCGGGGTCTATCTACGAGCAGTACTTC. Protein: CASRAGSIYEQYF. V is TRBV30 and J is TRBJ2-7, with D possibly TRBD2 on 6 matching bases. Germline CDR1 GTSNPN, CDR2 SVGIG (reference sequence). CDR3 size: 13 residues. V lost 7 bases, J lost 3 bases, and 16 bases lay in between.

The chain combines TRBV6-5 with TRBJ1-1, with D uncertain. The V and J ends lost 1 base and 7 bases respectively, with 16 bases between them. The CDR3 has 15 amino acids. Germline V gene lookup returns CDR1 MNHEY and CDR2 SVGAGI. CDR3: CASSYLGQPMYEAFF. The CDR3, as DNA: TGTGCCAGCAGTTACTTAGGCCAGCCGATGTATGAAGCTTTCTTT.

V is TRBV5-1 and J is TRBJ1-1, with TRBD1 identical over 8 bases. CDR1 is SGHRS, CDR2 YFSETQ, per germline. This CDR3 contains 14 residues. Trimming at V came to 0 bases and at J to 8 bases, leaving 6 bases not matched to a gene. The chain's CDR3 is CASSLGAGGSEAFF. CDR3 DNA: TGCGCCAGCAGCTTGGGGGCAGGGGGCTCGGAAGCTTTCTTT.

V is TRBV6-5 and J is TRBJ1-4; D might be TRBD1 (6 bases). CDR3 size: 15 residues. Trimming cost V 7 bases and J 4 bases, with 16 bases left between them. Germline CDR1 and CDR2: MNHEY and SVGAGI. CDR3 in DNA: TGTGCCAGCATCCCTCCAGGGGCCCGTAATGAAAAACTGTTTTTT. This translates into CASIPPGARNEKLFF.

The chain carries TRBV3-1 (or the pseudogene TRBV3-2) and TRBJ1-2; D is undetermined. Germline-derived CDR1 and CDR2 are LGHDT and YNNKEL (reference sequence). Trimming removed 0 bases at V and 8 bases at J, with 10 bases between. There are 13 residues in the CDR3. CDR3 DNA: TGTGCCAGCAGCCAAGATCGGTCTCAAGGCTACACCTTC. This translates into CASSQDRSQGYTF.

As DNA, the CDR3 is TGTGCCAGCTCACCTTCGACAGGGGCGAACAATGAGCAGTTCTTC. Encoded protein: CASSPSTGANNEQFF. The V gene is TRBV18, the J gene TRBJ2-1; TRBD1 matches at 8 bases. The CDR3 extends over 15 amino acids. Trimming at V came to 3 bases and at J to 5 bases, leaving 6 bases not matched to a gene. Germline CDR1 is KGHSH and CDR2 is LQKENI.

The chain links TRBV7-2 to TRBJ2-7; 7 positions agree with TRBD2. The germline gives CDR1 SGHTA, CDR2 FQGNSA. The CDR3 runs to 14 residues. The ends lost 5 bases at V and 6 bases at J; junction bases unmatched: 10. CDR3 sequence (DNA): TGTGCCAGCAGCCCGCAGGGAGCGGGGCTCGAGCAGTACTTC. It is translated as CASSPQGAGLEQYF.